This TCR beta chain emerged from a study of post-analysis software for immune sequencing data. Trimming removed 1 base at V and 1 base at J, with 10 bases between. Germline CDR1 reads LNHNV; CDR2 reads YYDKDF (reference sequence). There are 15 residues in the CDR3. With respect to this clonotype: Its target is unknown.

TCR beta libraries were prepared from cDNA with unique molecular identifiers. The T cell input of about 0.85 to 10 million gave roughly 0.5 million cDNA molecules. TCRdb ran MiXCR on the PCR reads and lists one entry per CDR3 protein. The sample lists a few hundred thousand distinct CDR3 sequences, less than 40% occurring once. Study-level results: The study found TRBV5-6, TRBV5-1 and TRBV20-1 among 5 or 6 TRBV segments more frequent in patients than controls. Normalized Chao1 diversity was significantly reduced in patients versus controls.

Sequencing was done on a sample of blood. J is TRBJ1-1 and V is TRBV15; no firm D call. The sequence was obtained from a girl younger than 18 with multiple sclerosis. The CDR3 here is CATSRGVVGNTEAFF. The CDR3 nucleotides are TGTGCCACCAGCAGAGGGGTTGTGGGGAACACTGAAGCTTTCTTT.